Below, 28 T cell receptor beta chains from the same sample are listed, as sequenced in a study of T-cell memory formation after mild COVID-19. From the 5' RACE reads, TCRdb called clonotypes with MiXCR, one entry per CDR3 protein. The data contain about 360,000 distinct CDR3 sequences, roughly 13% of them singletons. Input material: PBMCs or a T cell subset sorted from them (not recorded which). Receptors were obtained from a man aged 18 to 35 who had mild COVID-19 (a few samples of this study predate the infection). Cell type and time point are not known.

V and J are TRBV4-3 and TRBJ2-3; 15 bases fit TRBD2. From germline, CDR1 is LGHNA and CDR2 YSLEER. With V trimmed by 4 bases and J by 5 bases, 4 bases remained unmatched. The CDR3 length is 16 residues. In nucleotides, the CDR3 is TGCGCCAGCAGCCCCCGGACTAGCGGGGGGGTAGATACGCAGTATTTT. Translation gives CASSPRTSGGVDTQYF.

This clonotype was counted a few times. Because the CDR3 is missing its conserved closing phenylalanine or tryptophan, this is likely a read error. It is unclear where the CDR3 begins or ends on the DNA, so no DNA is shown, and the CDR3 is as TCRdb lists it. The gene calls are TRBV6-1 and TRBJ2-7; TRBD1, the table's D call, lacks a check against the DNA. Germline CDR1 and CDR2: MNHNS and SASEGT. The CDR3 sequence runs 13 residues, both termini included. This chain's CDR3 is CASSEGDGGRAHQ.

The rearrangement joins TRBV7-9 to TRBJ2-1; 8 bases are a match to TRBD1. Germline CDR1 and CDR2: SEHNR and FQNEAQ (reference sequence). The CDR3 is made up of 17 amino acids. The J segment lost 1 base and the V segment lost 0 bases, leaving 5 bases of the junction unmatched. In nucleotides, the CDR3 is TGTGCCAGCAGCTTAGCCCTACAGGGGGTTTCCTACAATGAGCAGTTCTTC. Translated: CASSLALQGVSYNEQFF.

V and J are TRBV7-9 and TRBJ1-6, with D possibly TRBD1 on 6 matching bases. Germline assignment: CDR1 SEHNR and CDR2 FQNEAQ (reference sequence). The V end lost 5 bases, the J end lost 5 bases, and 13 bases lay between the germline ends. The CDR3 loop spans 15 amino acids. The CDR3 reads CASSQQGVDNSPLHF. The CDR3 DNA reads TGTGCCAGCAGCCAACAGGGTGTTGATAATTCACCCCTCCACTTT.

J is TRBJ2-3 and V is TRBV30; D is uncertain. This CDR3 spans 11 amino acids. Germline V gene lookup returns CDR1 GTSNPN and CDR2 SVGIG (reference sequence). The V and J ends lost 0 bases and 6 bases respectively, with 4 bases between them. The CDR3 DNA reads as TGTGCCTGGAGTGTAACCGATACGCAGTATTTT. This encodes CAWSVTDTQYF.

This rearrangement joins TRBV20-1 to TRBJ2-7, with D possibly matching TRBD1 (5 bases). V lost 0 bases, J lost 10 bases, and 19 bases lay in between. The CDR3 is made up of 14 amino acids. Germline CDR1 and CDR2: DFQATT and SNEGSKA (reference sequence). CDR3 in DNA: TGCAGTGCTAGAGATCATATAGGGGTAAGCGATCAGTACGTC. Protein product: CSARDHIGVSDQYV.

This chain connects TRBV3-1 to TRBJ2-3; 9 nucleotides line up with TRBD2. This CDR3 is 15 amino acids long. V was pared by 3 bases and J by 6 bases, with 7 bases of the junction left unmatched. CDR1 and CDR2 (germline): LGHDT, YNNKEL (reference sequence). Here the CDR3 DNA reads TGTGCCAGCAGCCACATCGCGGGGGGGAGGGATACGCAGTATTTT. This encodes CASSHIAGGRDTQYF.

The table lists this clonotype with a few counts. CDR3 DNA: TGTGCCAGCAGCGCCCAAAGTGGGGCAAATCAGCCCCAGCATTTT. Its translation: CASSAQSGANQPQHF. The chain uses TRBV7-9 and TRBJ1-5, with D perhaps matching TRBD1 (5 bases). Germline CDR1 SEHNR, CDR2 FQNEAQ (reference sequence). The CDR3 is 15 amino acids. V lost 5 bases and J lost 4, with 15 bases in between.

This clonotype was found many times. V gene TRBV12-3 or TRBV12-4 combines with J gene TRBJ1-6; unclear D gene. V was shortened by 8 bases and J by 14 bases, with 19 bases between the two germline ends. This CDR3 is 13 amino acids long. The CDR3 DNA reads as TGTGCCAGCGGGAGGACGGCGGATAAGGCCCTCCACTTT. This sequence encodes CASGRTADKALHF.

This clonotype came up many times. The chain is built from TRBV7-9 and TRBJ2-5; D gene unclear. V lost 5 bases to trimming and J lost 3 bases, with 22 bases between them. Germline V gene lookup returns CDR1 SEHNR and CDR2 FQNEAQ (reference sequence). There are 17 residues in the CDR3. The chain's CDR3 is CASSLAELHGSKETQYF. CDR3 coding DNA: TGTGCCAGCAGCCTCGCTGAGTTACACGGGTCCAAAGAGACCCAGTACTTC.

This clonotype showed up just a few times. The chain links TRBV5-1 to TRBJ2-7; D is perhaps TRBD1 (5 bases). Trimming stripped 4 bases from V and 2 bases from J, with 13 bases between. In germline, CDR1 is SGHRS, CDR2 YFSETQ. This CDR3 region has 14 residues. This CDR3 is CASSIDSGAYEQYV. The CDR3 nucleotides read TGCGCCAGCAGCATCGACAGTGGGGCCTACGAGCAGTACGTC.

This clonotype was seen a handful of times. V usage is TRBV4-2 and J usage is TRBJ2-3; TRBD2 aligns across 12 bases. The CDR3 contains 17 residues. Trimming took 5 bases from V and 4 from J; bases not matched to a gene: 10. The V gene's germline CDR1 is LGHNA and CDR2 YNFKEQ. CDR3 sequence: CASSLRNLAGGSDTQYF. CDR3 in DNA: TGTGCCAGCAGCTTACGAAACCTAGCGGGGGGGTCAGATACGCAGTATTTT.

V and J are TRBV24-1 and TRBJ2-1, with a possible D match to TRBD2 (6 bases). The V gene lost 6 bases and the J gene lost 4 bases, with 15 bases spanning the gap. Germline CDR1 reads KGHDR; CDR2 reads SFDVKD. CDR3 length: 15 residues. The CDR3 sequence is CATSSLGGGYNEQFF. The DNA of the CDR3 is TGTGCCACCAGTTCCTTGGGGGGTGGATACAATGAGCAGTTCTTC.

This clonotype was observed a few times. This chain uses TRBV11-1 with TRBJ2-3, with 10 bases that match TRBD1. The length of the CDR3 is 15 residues. J lost 4 bases, V lost 5 bases, and 6 bases had no gene match. Germline CDR1 SGHAT, CDR2 FQDESV (reference sequence). DNA for the CDR3: TGTGCCAGCAGCCAGGGACAGGGGCTATCAGATACGCAGTATTTT. Translating it yields CASSQGQGLSDTQYF.

The chain is built from TRBV5-5 and TRBJ2-5; D might be TRBD1 or TRBD2, each matching 5 bases. This CDR3 contains 14 residues. Germline values: CDR1 SGHKS, CDR2 YYEKEE (reference sequence). The V end was cut by 7 bases, the J end by 1 base, with 14 bases between. CDR3 sequence reads: CASAPGTSQETQYF. The DNA for the CDR3 is TGTGCCAGCGCTCCGGGGACCTCCCAAGAGACCCAGTACTTC.

This clonotype was found many times. This rearrangement joins TRBV7-9 to TRBJ2-7; tentative D call: TRBD1 (6 bases). Germline V lookup: CDR1 SEHNR, CDR2 FQNEAQ (reference sequence). V was cut by 5 bases and J by 0 bases, with 11 bases left in between. The CDR3 covers 14 residues. CDR3 region: CASSRQQGSYEQYF. The CDR3 nucleotides read TGTGCCAGCAGCCGGCAACAGGGCTCCTACGAGCAGTACTTC. Full variable domain (outside the CDR3, taken from reference TRBV7-9 and TRBJ2-7): DTGVSQNPRHKITKRGQNVTFRCDPISEHNRLYWYRQTLGQGPEFLTYFQNEAQLEKSRLLSDRFSAERPKGSFSTLEIQRTEQGDSAMYLCASSRQQGSYEQYFGPGTRLTVT.

This chain connects TRBV4-3 to TRBJ2-3, with D possibly being TRBD2 (6 bases). The CDR3 is 16 amino acids. CDR1 LGHNA and CDR2 YSLEER come from the germline V gene. Trimming removed 0 bases at V and 0 bases at J, with 10 bases between. As DNA, the CDR3 is TGCGCCAGCAGCCAAGACCGGGGGTTGAGCACAGATACGCAGTATTTT. Protein sequence: CASSQDRGLSTDTQYF.

Notes on this clonotype: This may be a read error: a much more frequent sequence differs by one nucleotide. The DNA of the CDR3 is TGCGCCAGCAGCACCGGGATCAGCACAGATACGCAGTATTTT. As protein: CASSTGISTDTQYF. The gene calls are TRBV5-1 and TRBJ2-3, with D maybe TRBD2 (5 bases). The CDR3 loop spans 14 amino acids. Germline values: CDR1 SGHRS, CDR2 YFSETQ. Trimming pared 4 bases from V and 0 bases from J, leaving 9 bases between. Complete variable domain (other parts from reference TRBV5-1 and TRBJ2-3): KAGVTQTPRYLIKTRGQQVTLSCSPISGHRSVSWYQQTPGQGLQFLFEYFSETQRNKGNFPGRFSGRQFSNSRSEMNVSTLELGDSALYLCASSTGISTDTQYFGPGTRLTVL.

Here the CDR3 reads CASKPGQGNDEQFF. As DNA, the CDR3 is TGTGCCAGCAAACCGGGACAGGGCAACGATGAGCAGTTCTTC. The chain combines TRBV6-5 with TRBJ2-1; 9 positions agree with TRBD1. This CDR3 comprises 14 residues. Germline CDR1 reads MNHEY; CDR2 reads SVGAGI. J gave up 8 bases and V 7 bases, and 9 bases lay outside the gene matches.

This clonotype was seen repeatedly, ten times or more. The rearrangement uses TRBV7-9 and TRBJ2-7; D is perhaps TRBD1 (6 bases). This CDR3 contains 13 residues. V shed 6 bases and J shed 0 bases, with 9 bases lying between them. The germline V gene has CDR1 SEHNR and CDR2 FQNEAQ (reference sequence). The CDR3 nucleotides read TGTGCCAGCAGACGGGACAACTCCTACGAGCAGTACTTC. Its protein product is CASRRDNSYEQYF.

In this sample, this clonotype turned up a few times. The J gene is TRBJ2-3, the V gene TRBV19, with 7 bases that match TRBD2. CDR3 length: 17 amino acids. V lost 5 bases to trimming and J lost 0 bases; unmatched junction nucleotides: 11. CDR1 and CDR2 (germline): LNHDA, SQIVND (reference sequence). The CDR3 sequence: CASSLPLAQASTDTQYF. The CDR3 DNA is TGTGCCAGTAGTCTGCCACTAGCGCAGGCTAGCACAGATACGCAGTATTTT.

The chain recombines TRBV6-2 or TRBV6-3 with TRBJ1-1; 8 bases line up with TRBD1. In germline, CDR1 is MNHEY, CDR2 SVGEGT. V shed 6 bases, J shed 8 bases, and the junction held 14 bases outside the gene matches. The CDR3 runs 15 residues. CDR3 protein: CASSQPQGGGSEAFF. DNA for the CDR3: TGTGCCAGCAGCCAACCACAGGGGGGAGGCTCAGAAGCTTTCTTT.

The chain uses TRBV6-5 and TRBJ2-7, with D tentatively TRBD2 (6 bases). The germline V and J ends were trimmed by 6 bases and 3 bases, with 18 bases remaining between them. Looked up from germline, CDR1 is MNHEY and CDR2 is SVGAGI. The length of the CDR3 is 15 residues. CDR3 amino acids: CASRPRARGNYEQYV. Here the CDR3 DNA reads TGTGCCAGCAGGCCCCGGGCGCGGGGTAACTACGAGCAGTACGTC.

This clonotype was counted a single time. The gene calls are TRBV6-2 or TRBV6-3 and TRBJ1-5; no reliable D call. This CDR3 is built from 14 residues. Looked up from germline, CDR1 is MNHEY and CDR2 is SVGEGT. Trimming cost V 2 bases and J 0 bases, with 5 bases left between them. CDR3 amino acids: CASSYTHSNQPQHF. In DNA form, the CDR3 reads TGTGCCAGCAGTTACACTCATAGCAATCAGCCCCAGCATTTT.

The chain recombines TRBV7-2 with TRBJ2-1, with 10 bases lining up with TRBD2. The CDR3 has 16 amino acids. With 1 base clipped from V and 6 bases from J, the junction kept 6 bases outside the gene matches. Germline assignment: CDR1 SGHTA and CDR2 FQGNSA. This chain's CDR3 is CASSLVGLADPNEQFF. CDR3 DNA: TGTGCCAGCAGCTTAGTAGGACTAGCGGACCCCAATGAGCAGTTCTTC.

This clonotype was counted a few times. The chain links TRBV19 to TRBJ1-4; TRBD1 matches at 8 bases. The germline V gene has CDR1 LNHDA and CDR2 SQIVND (reference sequence). V lost 4 bases and J lost 8; bases outside the gene matches: 6. The CDR3 loop spans 14 amino acids. The CDR3 sequence is CASSTTGVREKLFF. The CDR3 nucleotides read TGTGCCAGTAGTACGACAGGGGTTCGAGAAAAACTGTTTTTT.

This sequence joins TRBV9 and TRBJ2-7, with D unresolved. The ends were cut back, 0 bases at V and 5 bases at J, with 15 bases in the middle. This CDR3 is 15 amino acids long. From germline, CDR1 is SGDLS and CDR2 YYNGEE. CDR3: CASSVGLGIENEQYF. In DNA form, the CDR3 reads TGTGCCAGCAGCGTAGGATTGGGGATAGAGAACGAGCAGTACTTC.

This clonotype has ten or more counts. The chain links TRBV21-1 to TRBJ2-1; the DNA was not compared with TRBD2, the D call given in the table. TRBV21-1 is labeled a pseudogene. The CDR3 totals 14 residues. CDR3 residues: CASSKGKRRDEQFF. Written as DNA, the CDR3 is TGTGCCAGCAGCAAAGGGAAGAGGAGGGATGAGCAGTTCTTC.